The 9 T cell receptor beta chains below were found in one sample sequenced in a study of Tregs in tolerant kidney transplant recipients. Only in-frame clones appear in the TCRdb table, and some are missing; sequencing was by immunoSEQ multiplex PCR. The table has over 60,000 clones, under 98% seen once. The specimen was CD4+ T cells from blood, collected before the transplant. These receptors all come from a human donor who received a combined kidney and bone marrow transplant.

The chain is built from TRBV5-6 and TRBJ2-3, with a weak D call TRBD1 (6 bases). Between the trimmed V and J ends, which lost 4 bases and 4 bases, there was a span of 10 bases. The CDR3 contains 13 residues. CDR1 and CDR2 from the germline V gene are SGHDT and YYEEEE. The CDR3 DNA follows: TGTGCCAGCAGCCTCCGGACAGCAGATACGCAGTATTTT. It encodes CASSLRTADTQYF.

V and J are TRBV6-1 and TRBJ1-2; D gene uncertain. CDR3 size: 13 residues. Trimming took 4 bases from V and 3 from J, leaving 9 bases between them. Germline V gene lookup returns CDR1 MNHNS and CDR2 SASEGT. The CDR3 protein is CASSVTGYYGYTF. CDR3 DNA sequence: TGTGCCAGCAGTGTAACCGGGTACTATGGCTACACCTTC.

The rearrangement links TRBV7-2 to TRBJ2-1; D is unclear. CDR1 and CDR2 from the germline V gene are SGHTA and FQGNSA. V lost 4 bases to trimming and J lost 3 bases, with 7 bases between them. CDR3 size: 13 residues. This chain's CDR3 is CASSSVHYNEQFF. As DNA, the CDR3 is TGTGCCAGCAGCTCCGTACACTACAATGAGCAGTTCTTC.

This chain links TRBV9 with TRBJ2-5, with D perhaps assigned TRBD1 or TRBD2 (5 bases each). The length of the CDR3 is 14 residues. From germline, CDR1 is SGDLS and CDR2 YYNGEE. Trimming shortened V by 4 bases and J by 2 bases, and 12 bases separated the two germline ends. The CDR3: CASSLEGLQETQYF. CDR3 nucleotide sequence: TGTGCCAGCAGCCTAGAGGGGCTACAAGAGACCCAGTACTTC.

J is TRBJ2-3 and V is TRBV29-1, with D perhaps TRBD2 (5 bases). CDR1 is SQVTM and CDR2 is ANQGSEA in the germline V gene. The CDR3 sequence is 13 residues long. Trimming pared 6 bases from V and 2 bases from J, leaving 12 bases between. The CDR3 DNA reads TGCAGCGTGAGACTATACTCCACAGATACGCAGTATTTT. It translates to CSVRLYSTDTQYF.

The J gene is TRBJ2-5, the V gene TRBV7-8, with TRBD2 matching over 8 bases. Trimming removed 1 base from V and 9 bases from J; junction bases left unmatched: 7. This CDR3 has 14 amino acids. Germline CDR1 reads SGHVS; CDR2 reads FQNEAQ. CDR3 bases: TGTGCCAGCAGCTTAGGGACTAGCCAAGGGCCCCAGTACTTC. This translates into CASSLGTSQGPQYF.

V usage is TRBV7-3 and J usage is TRBJ1-6, with a weak D call TRBD1 (5 bases). Trimming pared 5 bases from V and 9 bases from J, leaving 8 bases between. The CDR3 extends over 12 amino acids. CDR1 is SGHTA, CDR2 FQGTGA, per germline. The DNA for the CDR3 is TGTGCCAGCAGCATCCAGGGTTCACCCCTCCACTTT. The encoded protein is CASSIQGSPLHF.

The gene calls are TRBV2 and TRBJ2-1; 10 nucleotides agree with TRBD2. V was clipped by 2 bases and J by 4 bases; unmatched bases: 2. The length of the CDR3 is 15 residues. CDR1 is SNHLY and CDR2 is FYNNEI in the germline V gene. The CDR3 is CASSETSGVYNEQFF. For the CDR3, the DNA is TGTGCCAGCAGTGAAACTAGCGGGGTTTACAATGAGCAGTTCTTC.

This chain links TRBV5-1 with TRBJ2-1; D gene ambiguous. Per germline, CDR1 SGHRS and CDR2 YFSETQ. V lost 0 bases and J lost 2, with 6 bases in between. CDR3 size: 14 residues. In nucleotides, the CDR3 is TGCGCCAGCAGCTTGGACAGAACCTACAATGAGCAGTTCTTC. Protein product: CASSLDRTYNEQFF.